The 20 T cell receptor beta chains given below trace back to one sample, sequenced in a study of control samples from healthy donors and cancer patients. The assay was immunoSEQ multiplex PCR, and TCRdb's table has in-frame clones only and misses some. The table lists approximately 130,000 clones, around 87% of them singletons. What was sequenced was blood. These TCRs come from a man aged 35 to 55 in good health.

This chain connects TRBV7-9 to TRBJ1-1; D is perhaps TRBD1 (5 bases). The CDR3 loop spans 15 amino acids. The V and J ends lost 6 bases and 7 bases respectively, with 21 bases between them. Germline CDR1 reads SEHNR; CDR2 reads FQNEAQ (reference sequence). As DNA, the CDR3 is TGTGCCAGCAGAACAAAGACAGAACGGTTTAGTGAAGCTTTCTTT. Translation: CASRTKTERFSEAFF.

The V gene is TRBV11-2, the J gene TRBJ1-1, with 7 bases identical to TRBD1. The CDR3 sequence is 15 residues long. Trimming removed 6 bases from V and 2 bases from J; junction bases left unmatched: 9. The V gene's germline CDR1 is SGHAT and CDR2 FQNNGV. CDR3 region: CASRKPGQKNTEAFF. The CDR3 DNA reads as TGTGCCAGCAGGAAACCGGGACAGAAAAACACTGAAGCTTTCTTT.

The chain uses TRBV4-1 and TRBJ2-5; no reliable D call. CDR1 and CDR2 (germline): MGHRA, YSYEKL. Trimming left V 4 bases short and J 4 bases short, with 10 bases between. The CDR3 extends over 13 amino acids. The CDR3 is CASSLTLGETQYF. In DNA form, the CDR3 reads TGCGCCAGCAGCCTGACCCTAGGAGAGACCCAGTACTTC.

The CDR3 spells CASSPHLSAGLASYGYTF. Here the CDR3 DNA reads TGTGCCAGCAGTCCTCACCTCTCGGCAGGCTTGGCCAGTTATGGCTACACCTTC. This rearrangement joins TRBV25-1 to TRBJ1-2; D remains unclear. CDR3 length: 18 residues. Germline CDR1 and CDR2: MGHDK and SYGVNS. The germline V and J ends were trimmed by 5 bases and 5 bases, with 27 bases remaining between them.

J is TRBJ1-6 and V is TRBV27, with D perhaps matching TRBD1 (5 bases). Germline values: CDR1 MNHEY, CDR2 SMNVEV (reference sequence). V lost 5 bases to trimming and J lost 0 bases, with 11 bases between them. The CDR3 runs 16 residues. The CDR3 is CASSRDRSSYNSPLHF. CDR3 coding DNA: TGTGCCAGCAGTAGGGACCGTAGCTCCTATAATTCACCCCTCCACTTT.

In this sample, this clone turned up once. The limits of the CDR3 on the DNA are not certain, so only TCRdb's listed CDR3 is given. This chain uses TRBV19 with TRBJ1-2; the table's D call TRBD1 went unverified against the DNA. CDR1 is LNHDA and CDR2 is SQIVND in the germline V gene (reference sequence). Ends included, the CDR3 has 14 residues. CDR3: CASSIRARGNGYTF.

Remarks on this clone: The junction departs from germline at one end; a sequencing error may be responsible. The CDR3, as DNA: TGTGCCAGCAGCTTGGGATCTAATGAAAAACTGTTCTTT. Its protein product is CASSLGSNEKLFF. This rearrangement joins TRBV7-2 to TRBJ1-4; the D is unclear. The CDR3 spans 13 residues. Germline-derived CDR1 and CDR2 are SGHTA and FQGNSA.

The rearrangement links TRBV24-1 to TRBJ1-2, with no clear D. V was pared by 9 bases and J by 2 bases, with 12 bases between. Germline-derived CDR1 and CDR2 are KGHDR and SFDVKD. This CDR3 contains 13 residues. The CDR3 bases are TGTGCCACCGGATCTGCGACAAACTATGGCTACACCTTC. Amino acid sequence: CATGSATNYGYTF.

The J gene is TRBJ2-7, the V gene TRBV4-3; no clear D. Germline values: CDR1 LGHNA, CDR2 YSLEER. The CDR3 is 15 amino acids. Between the trimmed V and J ends, which lost 1 base and 2 bases, there was a span of 12 bases. This chain's CDR3 is CASSQGLGNPYEQYF. The CDR3 bases are TGCGCCAGCAGCCAAGGGCTGGGGAACCCCTACGAGCAGTACTTC.

The chain links TRBV2 to TRBJ1-4, with no clear D. The germline V gene has CDR1 SNHLY and CDR2 FYNNEI. The CDR3 is made up of 14 amino acids. Trimming took off 3 bases at V and 8 bases at J, with 13 bases between the two ends. Here the CDR3 DNA reads TGTGCCAGCAGTGACCCCGAGCTAGTCGAAAAACTGTTTTTT. The encoded protein is CASSDPELVEKLFF.

The chain couples TRBV6-2 or TRBV6-3 to TRBJ2-5, with TRBD2 as a possible D gene (5 bases). Germline assignment: CDR1 MNHEY and CDR2 SVGEGT. V shed 6 bases and J shed 2 bases, with 13 bases lying between them. The CDR3 is 14 residues long. CDR3 in amino acids: CASSRGQIQETQYF. The CDR3 bases are TGTGCCAGCAGCCGAGGGCAGATTCAAGAGACCCAGTACTTC.

Only one count was recorded for this clone. The CDR3 sequence: CASSQWKNTGELFF. DNA of the CDR3: TGTGCCAGCAGCCAATGGAAGAACACCGGGGAGCTGTTTTTT. The chain joins TRBV16 to TRBJ2-2; D gene ambiguous. Per the germline V gene, CDR1 is KGHSY and CDR2 is FQNENV. The CDR3 sequence is 14 residues long. The V gene lost 1 base and the J gene lost 1 base, with 4 bases spanning the gap.

The CDR3 coding sequence is TGTGCCACCCGTTGGACGGTCAATCAGCCCCAGCATTTT. Protein: CATRWTVNQPQHF. This chain uses TRBV19 with TRBJ1-5; D unclear. Trimming stripped 10 bases from V and 3 bases from J, with 13 bases between. Germline-derived CDR1 and CDR2 are LNHDA and SQIVND (reference sequence). The CDR3 covers 13 residues.

The table lists this clone with a few counts. The genes are TRBV7-3 and TRBJ1-1; D gene unclear. From germline, CDR1 is SGHTA and CDR2 FQGTGA. This CDR3 contains 13 residues. V shed 5 bases and J shed 5 bases, with 12 bases lying between them. The CDR3 sequence is CASSTYLGTEAFF. The CDR3, as DNA: TGTGCCAGCAGCACCTACCTGGGGACTGAAGCTTTCTTT.

The V call is TRBV7-6, the J call TRBJ1-3; 9 bases align to TRBD1. The ends lost 5 bases at V and 1 base at J; junction bases unmatched: 9. This CDR3 region has 17 residues. Per germline, CDR1 SGHVS and CDR2 FNYEAQ. The chain's CDR3 is CASSRGTGPYSGNTIYF. The CDR3, as DNA: TGTGCCAGCAGCAGAGGGACAGGGCCATATTCTGGAAACACCATATATTTT. Complete variable domain (other parts from reference TRBV7-6 and TRBJ1-3): GAGVSQSPRYKVTKRGQDVALRCDPISGHVSLYWYRQALGQGPEFLTYFNYEAQQDKSGLPNDRFSAERPEGSISTLTIQRTEQRDSAMYRCASSRGTGPYSGNTIYFGEGSWLTVV.

This chain links TRBV18 with TRBJ1-2; 7 bases align to TRBD1. Germline lookup yields CDR1 KGHSH and CDR2 LQKENI. This CDR3 spans 13 amino acids. J was trimmed by 7 bases and V by 3 bases; bases with no gene match: 5. The CDR3 spells CASSPGTVGGYTF. The CDR3 DNA is TGTGCCAGCTCACCTGGGACAGTTGGTGGCTACACCTTC.

This chain links TRBV18 with TRBJ1-3; D might be TRBD1 (5 bases). The CDR3 has 18 residues. Germline V lookup: CDR1 KGHSH, CDR2 LQKENI. The V end lost 4 bases, the J end lost 2 bases, and 21 bases lay between the germline ends. In DNA form, the CDR3 reads TGTGCCAGCTCACGTTACGGGGCCCCAGACGTAACTGGAAACACCATATATTTT. Translated: CASSRYGAPDVTGNTIYF.

This rearrangement joins TRBV14 to TRBJ2-5; TRBD2 is a possible D gene (5 bases). In germline, CDR1 is SGHDN, CDR2 FVKESK. The CDR3 contains 16 residues. Trimming removed 0 bases from V and 5 bases from J, with 16 bases in between. CDR3 in DNA: TGTGCCAGCAGCCAAGATGTGTCTAGCTTCTGGGAGACCCAGTACTTC. It specifies CASSQDVSSFWETQYF.

The V gene is TRBV19, the J gene TRBJ1-1; D not resolved. The CDR3 covers 12 residues. Trimming pared 9 bases from V and 8 bases from J, leaving 16 bases between. CDR1 and CDR2 from the germline V gene are LNHDA and SQIVND (reference sequence). The CDR3 region has the DNA TGTGCCAGCTTCCCCTCGGCAGGAGAAGCTTTCTTT. Amino acids: CASFPSAGEAFF.

The chain employs TRBV5-6 and TRBJ2-3; 8 bases map to TRBD1. Trimming took 2 bases from V and 3 from J; bases not matched to a gene: 11. Germline values: CDR1 SGHDT, CDR2 YYEEEE. This CDR3 has 17 amino acids. CDR3 protein: CASSFLTGATKTDTQYF. In DNA form, the CDR3 reads TGTGCCAGCAGCTTTTTGACAGGGGCGACAAAAACAGATACGCAGTATTTT.